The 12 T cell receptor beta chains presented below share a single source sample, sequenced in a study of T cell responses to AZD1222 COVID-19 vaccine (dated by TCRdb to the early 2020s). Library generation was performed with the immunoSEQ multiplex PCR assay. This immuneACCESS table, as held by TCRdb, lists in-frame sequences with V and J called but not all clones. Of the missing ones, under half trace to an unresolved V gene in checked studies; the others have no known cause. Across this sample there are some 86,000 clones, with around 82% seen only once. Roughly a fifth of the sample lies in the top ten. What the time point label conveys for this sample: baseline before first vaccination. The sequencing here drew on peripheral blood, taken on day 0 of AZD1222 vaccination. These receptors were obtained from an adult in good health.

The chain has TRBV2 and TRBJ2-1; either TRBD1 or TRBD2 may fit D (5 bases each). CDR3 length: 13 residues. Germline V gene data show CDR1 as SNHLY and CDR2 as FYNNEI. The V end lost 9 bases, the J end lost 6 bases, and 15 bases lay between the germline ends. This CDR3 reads CASHRGPGNEQFF. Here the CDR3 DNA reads TGTGCCAGTCACCGGGGCCCGGGCAATGAGCAGTTCTTC.

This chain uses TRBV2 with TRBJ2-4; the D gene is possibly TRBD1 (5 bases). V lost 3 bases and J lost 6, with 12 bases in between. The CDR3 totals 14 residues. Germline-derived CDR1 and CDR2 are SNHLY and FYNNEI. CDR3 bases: TGTGCCAGCAGTGATGAAGGGGCTGGAAACATTCAGTACTTC. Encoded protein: CASSDEGAGNIQYF.

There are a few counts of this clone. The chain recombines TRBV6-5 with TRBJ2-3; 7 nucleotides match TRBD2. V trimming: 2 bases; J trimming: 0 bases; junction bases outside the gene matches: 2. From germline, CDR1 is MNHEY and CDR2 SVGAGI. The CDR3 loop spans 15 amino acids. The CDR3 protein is CASSYSGISTDTQYF. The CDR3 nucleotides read TGTGCCAGCAGTTACAGCGGGATTAGCACAGATACGCAGTATTTT.

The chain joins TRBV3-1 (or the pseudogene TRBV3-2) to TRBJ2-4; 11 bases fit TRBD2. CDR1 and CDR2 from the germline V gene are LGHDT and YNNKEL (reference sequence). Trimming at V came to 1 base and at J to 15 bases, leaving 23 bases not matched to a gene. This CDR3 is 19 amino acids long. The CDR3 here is CASSQGSTSGAPRAGRSYF. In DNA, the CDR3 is TGTGCCAGCAGCCAAGGGTCGACTAGCGGGGCTCCCCGTGCTGGGCGCTCGTACTTC.

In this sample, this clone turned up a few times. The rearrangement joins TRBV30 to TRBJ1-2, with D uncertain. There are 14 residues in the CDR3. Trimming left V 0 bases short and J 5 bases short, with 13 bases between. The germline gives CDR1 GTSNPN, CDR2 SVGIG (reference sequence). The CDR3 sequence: CAWSVVTVTYGYTF. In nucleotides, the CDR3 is TGTGCCTGGAGTGTAGTGACTGTTACTTATGGCTACACCTTC.

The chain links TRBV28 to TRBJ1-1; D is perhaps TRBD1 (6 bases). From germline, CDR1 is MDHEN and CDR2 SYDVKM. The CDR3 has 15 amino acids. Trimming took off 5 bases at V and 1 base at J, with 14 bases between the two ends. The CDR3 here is CASSSPGHPNTEAFF. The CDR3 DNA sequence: TGTGCCAGCAGTAGTCCGGGACACCCGAACACTGAAGCTTTCTTT.

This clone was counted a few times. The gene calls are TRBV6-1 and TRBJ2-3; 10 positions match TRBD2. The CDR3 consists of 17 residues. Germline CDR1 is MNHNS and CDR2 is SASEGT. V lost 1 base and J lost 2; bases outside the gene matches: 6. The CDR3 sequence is CASSEVGGLAFTDTQYF. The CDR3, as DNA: TGTGCCAGCAGTGAAGTGGGGGGACTAGCGTTCACAGATACGCAGTATTTT.

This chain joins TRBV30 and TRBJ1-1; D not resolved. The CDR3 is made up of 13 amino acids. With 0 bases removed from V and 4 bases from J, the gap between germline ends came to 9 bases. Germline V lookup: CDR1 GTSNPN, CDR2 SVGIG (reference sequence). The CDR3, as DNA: TGTGCCTGGAGTGTTAGGGCGCGCACTGAAGCTTTCTTT. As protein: CAWSVRARTEAFF. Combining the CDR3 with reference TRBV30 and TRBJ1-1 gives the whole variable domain SQTIHQWPATLVQPVGSPLSLECTVEGTSNPNLYWYRQAAGRGLQLLFYSVGIGQISSEVPQNLSASRPQDRQFILSSKKLLLSDSGFYLCAWSVRARTEAFFGQGTRLTVV.

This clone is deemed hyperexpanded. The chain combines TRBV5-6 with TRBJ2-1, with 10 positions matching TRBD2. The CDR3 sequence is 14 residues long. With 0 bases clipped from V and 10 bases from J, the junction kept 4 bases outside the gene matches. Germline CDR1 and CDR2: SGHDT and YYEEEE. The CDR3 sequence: CASSLVLAGKEQFF. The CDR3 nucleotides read TGTGCCAGCAGCTTGGTACTAGCGGGGAAAGAGCAGTTCTTC.

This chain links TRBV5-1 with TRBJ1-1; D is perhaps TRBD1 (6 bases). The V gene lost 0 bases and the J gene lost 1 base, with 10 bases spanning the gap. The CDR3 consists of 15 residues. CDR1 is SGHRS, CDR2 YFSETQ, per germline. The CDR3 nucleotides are TGCGCCAGCAGCTTGGAGAGGACAGAGAACACTGAAGCTTTCTTT. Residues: CASSLERTENTEAFF.

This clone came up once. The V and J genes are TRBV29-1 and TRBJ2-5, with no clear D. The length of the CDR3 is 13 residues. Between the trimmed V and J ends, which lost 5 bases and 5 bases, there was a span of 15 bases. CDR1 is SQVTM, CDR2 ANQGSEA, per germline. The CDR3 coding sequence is TGCAGCGTTCCCGTAGGGATGGGGGAGACCCAGTACTTC. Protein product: CSVPVGMGETQYF.

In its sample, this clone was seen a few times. The CDR3 nucleotides read TGTGCCAGCAGCAATTCTAGCTACGAGCAGTACTTC. Residues: CASSNSSYEQYF. The rearrangement uses TRBV21-1 and TRBJ2-7; the table's D gene call, TRBD2, was not cross checked with the DNA. TRBV21-1 is listed as a pseudogene. The CDR3 loop spans 12 amino acids.